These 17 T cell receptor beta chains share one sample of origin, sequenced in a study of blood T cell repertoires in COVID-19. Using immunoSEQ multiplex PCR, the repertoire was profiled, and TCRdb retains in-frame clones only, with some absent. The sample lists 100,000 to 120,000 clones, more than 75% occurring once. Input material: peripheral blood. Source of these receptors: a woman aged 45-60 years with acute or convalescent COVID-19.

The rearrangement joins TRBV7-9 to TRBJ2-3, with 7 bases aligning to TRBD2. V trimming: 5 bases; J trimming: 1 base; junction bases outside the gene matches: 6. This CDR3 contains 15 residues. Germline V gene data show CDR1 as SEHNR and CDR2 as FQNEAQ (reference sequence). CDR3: CASSRAGSGTDTQYF. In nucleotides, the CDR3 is TGTGCCAGCAGCCGAGCGGGATCTGGCACAGATACGCAGTATTTT. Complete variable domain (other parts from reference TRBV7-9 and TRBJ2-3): DTGVSQNPRHKITKRGQNVTFRCDPISEHNRLYWYRQTLGQGPEFLTYFQNEAQLEKSRLLSDRFSAERPKGSFSTLEIQRTEQGDSAMYLCASSRAGSGTDTQYFGPGTRLTVL.

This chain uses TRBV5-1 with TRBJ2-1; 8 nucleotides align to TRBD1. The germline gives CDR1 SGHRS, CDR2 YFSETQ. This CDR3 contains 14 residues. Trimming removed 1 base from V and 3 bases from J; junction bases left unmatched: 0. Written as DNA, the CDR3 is TGCGCCAGCAGCTTGACAGGGGGCTACAATGAGCAGTTCTTC. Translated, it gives CASSLTGGYNEQFF.

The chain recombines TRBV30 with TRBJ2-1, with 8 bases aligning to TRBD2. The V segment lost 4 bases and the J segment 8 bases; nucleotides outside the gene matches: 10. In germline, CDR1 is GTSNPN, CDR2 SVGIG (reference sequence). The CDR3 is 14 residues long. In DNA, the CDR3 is TGTGCCTGGACGCGTGCGGGAGGTGGCTATGAGCAGTTCTTC. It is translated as CAWTRAGGGYEQFF.

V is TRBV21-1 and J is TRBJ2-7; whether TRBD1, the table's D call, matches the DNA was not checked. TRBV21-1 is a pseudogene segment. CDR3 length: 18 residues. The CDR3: CASSKGGRQGKWVYEQYF. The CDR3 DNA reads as TGTGCCAGCAGCAAAGGGGGGCGACAGGGAAAGTGGGTCTACGAGCAGTACTTC.

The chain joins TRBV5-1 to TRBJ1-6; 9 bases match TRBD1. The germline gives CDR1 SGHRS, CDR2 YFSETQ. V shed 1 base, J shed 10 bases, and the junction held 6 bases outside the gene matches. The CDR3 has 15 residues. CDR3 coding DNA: TGCGCCAGCAGCTTGTTACAGGGGGCAAGGTCACCCCTCCACTTT. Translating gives CASSLLQGARSPLHF.

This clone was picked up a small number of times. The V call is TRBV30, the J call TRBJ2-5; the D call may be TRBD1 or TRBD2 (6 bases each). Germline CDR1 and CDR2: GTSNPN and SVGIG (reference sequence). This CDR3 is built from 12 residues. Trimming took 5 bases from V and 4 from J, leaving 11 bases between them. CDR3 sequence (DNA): TGTGCCTGGGGGGGCGGGGCAGAGACCCAGTACTTC. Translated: CAWGGGAETQYF.

The CDR3 DNA is TGTGCCAGCAGTTTCCCTGGGGGGCAAGAGACCCAGTACTTC. It specifies CASSFPGGQETQYF. The chain combines TRBV28 with TRBJ2-5; possibly TRBD2 for D (6 bases). Trimming stripped 3 bases from V and 2 bases from J, with 10 bases between. The V gene's germline CDR1 is MDHEN and CDR2 SYDVKM. This CDR3 is 14 amino acids long. Together with reference TRBV28 and TRBJ2-5, the CDR3 gives the full variable domain: DVKVTQSSRYLVKRTGEKVFLECVQDMDHENMFWYRQDPGLGLRLIYFSYDVKMKEKGDIPEGYSVSREKKERFSLILESASTNQTSMYLCASSFPGGQETQYFGPGTRLLVL.

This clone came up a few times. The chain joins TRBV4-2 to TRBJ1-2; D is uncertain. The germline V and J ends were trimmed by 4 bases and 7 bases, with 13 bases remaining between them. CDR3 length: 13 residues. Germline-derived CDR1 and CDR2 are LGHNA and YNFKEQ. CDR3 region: CASSPEGGSGYTF. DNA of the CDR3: TGTGCCAGCAGCCCGGAGGGTGGCTCTGGCTACACCTTC.

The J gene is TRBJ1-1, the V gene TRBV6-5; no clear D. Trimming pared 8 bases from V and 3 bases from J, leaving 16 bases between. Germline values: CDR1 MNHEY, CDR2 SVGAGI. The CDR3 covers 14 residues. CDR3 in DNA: TGTGCCAGCGTTGAACAGCCTTCGTACACTGAAGCTTTCTTT. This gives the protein CASVEQPSYTEAFF.

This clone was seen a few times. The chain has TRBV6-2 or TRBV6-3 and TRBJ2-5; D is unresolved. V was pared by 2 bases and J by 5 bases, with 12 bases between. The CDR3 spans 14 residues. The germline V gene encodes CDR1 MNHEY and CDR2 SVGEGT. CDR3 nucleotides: TGTGCCAGCAGTTACGTCTTACCCGGTGAGACCCAGTACTTC. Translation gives CASSYVLPGETQYF.

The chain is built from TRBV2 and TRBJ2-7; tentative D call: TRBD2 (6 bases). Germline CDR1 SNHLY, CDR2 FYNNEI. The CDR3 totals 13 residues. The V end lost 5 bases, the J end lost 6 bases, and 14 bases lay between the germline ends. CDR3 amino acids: CASSLLREFEQYF. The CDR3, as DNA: TGTGCCAGCAGTCTCCTCCGGGAGTTCGAGCAGTACTTC.

The CDR3 here is CASSPQGAVREQYF. The CDR3 DNA reads TGTGCCAGCAGCCCACAGGGGGCGGTACGCGAGCAGTACTTC. The V and J genes are TRBV3-1 (or the pseudogene TRBV3-2) and TRBJ2-7; the match to TRBD1 covers 9 bases. Germline lookup yields CDR1 LGHDT and CDR2 YNNKEL (reference sequence). V gave up 4 bases and J gave up 6 bases; unmatched junction bases: 7. CDR3 length: 14 amino acids.

CDR3 loop: CASSKPSSGSRGEQFF. The CDR3 DNA reads TGTGCCAGTAGCAAGCCGTCTAGCGGGAGTAGGGGTGAGCAGTTCTTC. The chain has TRBV19 and TRBJ2-1; 10 bases are a match to TRBD2. The CDR3 is 16 residues long. Trimming at V came to 6 bases and at J to 9 bases, leaving 14 bases not matched to a gene. Germline CDR1 is LNHDA and CDR2 is SQIVND (reference sequence). The full variable domain, completed using reference TRBV19 and TRBJ2-1, is DGGITQSPKYLFRKEGQNVTLSCEQNLNHDAMYWYRQDPGQGLRLIYYSQIVNDFQKGDIAEGYSVSREKKESFPLTVTSAQKNPTAFYLCASSKPSSGSRGEQFFGPGTRLTVL.

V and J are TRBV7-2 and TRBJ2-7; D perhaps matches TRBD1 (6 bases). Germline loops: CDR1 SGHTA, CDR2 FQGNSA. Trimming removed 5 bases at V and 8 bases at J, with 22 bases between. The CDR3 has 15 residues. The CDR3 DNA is TGTGCCAGCAGCCTCTCGGGACATCAAGGGGTGAAGCAGTACTTC. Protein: CASSLSGHQGVKQYF.

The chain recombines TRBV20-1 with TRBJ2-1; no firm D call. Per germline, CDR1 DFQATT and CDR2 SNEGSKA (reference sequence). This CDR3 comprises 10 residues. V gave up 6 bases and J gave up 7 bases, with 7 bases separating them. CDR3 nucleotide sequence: TGCAGTGCGGCACGAAATGAGCAGTTCTTC. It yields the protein CSAARNEQFF.

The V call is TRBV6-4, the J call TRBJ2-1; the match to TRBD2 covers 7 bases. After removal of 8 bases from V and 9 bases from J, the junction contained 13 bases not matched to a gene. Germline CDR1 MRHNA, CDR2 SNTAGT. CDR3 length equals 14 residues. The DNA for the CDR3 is TGTGCCAGCTCCCCGGGAGGCCACTCCACTGAGCAGTTCTTC. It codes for CASSPGGHSTEQFF.

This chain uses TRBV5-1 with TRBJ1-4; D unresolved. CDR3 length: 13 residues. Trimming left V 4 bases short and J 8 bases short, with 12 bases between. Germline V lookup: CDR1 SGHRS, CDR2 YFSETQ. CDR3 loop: CASSVGVKEKLFF. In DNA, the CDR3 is TGCGCCAGCAGCGTCGGGGTGAAGGAAAAACTGTTTTTT. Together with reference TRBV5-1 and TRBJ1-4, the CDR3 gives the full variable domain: KAGVTQTPRYLIKTRGQQVTLSCSPISGHRSVSWYQQTPGQGLQFLFEYFSETQRNKGNFPGRFSGRQFSNSRSEMNVSTLELGDSALYLCASSVGVKEKLFFGSGTQLSVL.